This T cell receptor (beta chain) was captured by sequencing in a study of blood T cell repertoires in COVID-19. Whole-study context: Nucleic acid was either cDNA or gDNA, and it came from T cells, B-cell-depleted T cells, or PBMCs.

Profiled with immunoSEQ multiplex PCR; TCRdb holds only in-frame clones, not every one. The data contain about 440,000 clones, about nine tenths of them singletons. CDR1 and CDR2 from the germline V gene are KGHSH and LQKENI. Trimming shortened V by 6 bases and J by 6 bases, and 21 bases separated the two germline ends. The CDR3 consists of 15 residues. The sequenced sample consisted of PBMCs or T cells enriched from blood (not recorded which). The V call is TRBV18, the J call TRBJ2-7; TRBD1 is a possible D gene (6 bases). The sequence was collected from a young man who had recovered from COVID-19. The CDR3 sequence is CASSPSRDKTGEQYF. The DNA for the CDR3 is TGTGCCAGCTCGCCTTCCCGGGACAAGACGGGCGAGCAGTACTTC.